This T cell receptor beta chain was sequenced in a study of T cell responses to AZD1222 COVID-19 vaccine. V trimming: 5 bases; J trimming: 8 bases; junction bases outside the gene matches: 2. The length of the CDR3 is 12 residues. The germline V gene has CDR1 SGHNT and CDR2 YENEEA. Profiling relied on immunoSEQ multiplex PCR, and the TCRdb table lists in-frame clones only, not all of them. This sample yields some 110,000 clones, of which around 91% are seen a single time; about 1.4% belongs to the top ten. This clonotype was sampled from an adult who received the AZD1222 COVID-19 vaccine. The rearrangement joins TRBV11-3 to TRBJ2-1; 8 bases are shared with TRBD2. Sequences were derived from peripheral blood, sampled 28 days after the second AZD1222 dose. Here the CDR3 reads CASSPGGDEQFF. Written as DNA, the CDR3 is TGTGCCAGCAGCCCGGGGGGGGATGAGCAGTTCTTC.